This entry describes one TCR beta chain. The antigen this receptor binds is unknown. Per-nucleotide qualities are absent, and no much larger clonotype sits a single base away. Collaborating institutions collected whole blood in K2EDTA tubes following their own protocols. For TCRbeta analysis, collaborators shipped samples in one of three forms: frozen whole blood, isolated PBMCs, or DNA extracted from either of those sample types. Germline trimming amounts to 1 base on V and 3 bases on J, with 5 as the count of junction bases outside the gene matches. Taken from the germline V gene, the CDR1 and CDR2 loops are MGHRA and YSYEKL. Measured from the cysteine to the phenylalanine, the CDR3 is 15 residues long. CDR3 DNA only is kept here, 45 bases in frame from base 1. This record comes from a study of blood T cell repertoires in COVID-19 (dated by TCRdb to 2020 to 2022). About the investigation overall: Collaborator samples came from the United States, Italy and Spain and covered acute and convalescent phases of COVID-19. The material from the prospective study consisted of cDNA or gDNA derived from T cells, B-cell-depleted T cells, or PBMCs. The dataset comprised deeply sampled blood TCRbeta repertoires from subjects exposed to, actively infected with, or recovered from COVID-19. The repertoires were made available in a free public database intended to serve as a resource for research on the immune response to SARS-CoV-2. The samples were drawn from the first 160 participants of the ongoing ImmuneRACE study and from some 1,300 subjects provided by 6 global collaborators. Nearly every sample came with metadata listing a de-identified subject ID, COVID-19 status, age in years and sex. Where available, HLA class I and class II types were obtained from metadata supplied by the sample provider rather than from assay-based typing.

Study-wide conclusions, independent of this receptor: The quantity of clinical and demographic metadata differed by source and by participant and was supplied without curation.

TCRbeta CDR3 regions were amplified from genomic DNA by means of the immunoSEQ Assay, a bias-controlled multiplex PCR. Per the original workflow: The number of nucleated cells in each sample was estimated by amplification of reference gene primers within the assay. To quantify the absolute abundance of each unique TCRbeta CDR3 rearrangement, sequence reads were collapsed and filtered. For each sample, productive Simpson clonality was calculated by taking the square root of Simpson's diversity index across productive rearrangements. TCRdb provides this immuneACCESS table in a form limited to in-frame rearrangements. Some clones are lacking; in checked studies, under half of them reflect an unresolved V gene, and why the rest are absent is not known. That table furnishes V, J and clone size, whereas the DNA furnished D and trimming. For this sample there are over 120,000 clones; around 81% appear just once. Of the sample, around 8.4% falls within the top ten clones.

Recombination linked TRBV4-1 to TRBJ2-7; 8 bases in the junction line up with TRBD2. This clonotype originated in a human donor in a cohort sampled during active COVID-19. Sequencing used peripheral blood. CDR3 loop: CASSQGGGRNYEQYF. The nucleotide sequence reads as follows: TGCGCCAGCAGCCAAGGCGGCGGGAGGAACTACGAGCAGTACTTC.